These 12 T cell receptor beta chains came from one sample sequenced in a study of human T cells and chemical hapten exposure (dated by TCRdb to the early 2020s). Libraries were prepared through RACE. Data came from a NextSeq 500. TCRdb redid the processing of the public reads, applying fastp at Q25 and MiXCR, and retained in-frame beta chains. For every CDR3 protein sequence, its rows merge into one entry that carries the most common genes and DNA. The sample profile shows 360,000 or so distinct CDR3 sequences; just under 6.5% of them were found once. The ten largest clones represent 5% to 6% of the sample. The time point label, read with the paper, signifies: patch test 2, 6 weeks after DPC sensitization. This specimen's treatment or condition label, interpreted: therapeutic diphenylcyclopropenone sensitization with weekly scalp DPC. Sequencing was performed on whole blood, taken in connection with sensitization to the hapten diphenylcyclopropenone (DPC). The receptors originated from a woman aged 18-29 years with alopecia areata. Some clones in this sample may be carry-over from other donors' samples.

This clonotype was seen repeatedly, ten times or more. The gene calls are TRBV28 and TRBJ1-5; a weak D match, TRBD1 (6 bases). Germline V CDR1 and CDR2: MDHEN, SYDVKM. The CDR3 consists of 15 residues. V was shortened by 5 bases and J by 0 bases, with 11 bases between the two germline ends. The CDR3 sequence is CASSPDSNSNQPQHF. The CDR3 DNA reads TGTGCCAGCAGTCCGGACAGTAATAGCAATCAGCCCCAGCATTTT. The full variable domain, in which reference TRBV28 and TRBJ1-5 provide the parts outside the CDR3, is DVKVTQSSRYLVKRTGEKVFLECVQDMDHENMFWYRQDPGLGLRLIYFSYDVKMKEKGDIPEGYSVSREKKERFSLILESASTNQTSMYLCASSPDSNSNQPQHFGDGTRLSIL.

Ten or more counts support this clonotype. CDR3 in amino acids: CASSYADRLNEKLFF. The DNA of the CDR3 is TGTGCCAGCAGTTACGCGGACAGGCTTAATGAAAAACTGTTTTTT. The chain has TRBV6-5 and TRBJ1-4; 7 nucleotides match TRBD1. The CDR3 extends over 15 amino acids. The ends lost 2 bases at V and 4 bases at J; junction bases unmatched: 4. Germline V CDR1 and CDR2: MNHEY, SVGAGI.

V usage is TRBV9 and J usage is TRBJ2-3; TRBD2 aligns across 14 bases. CDR1 is SGDLS, CDR2 YYNGEE, per germline. The V and J ends lost 4 bases and 8 bases, in that order; junction bases with no gene match: 12. This CDR3 has 17 amino acids. The CDR3 loop reads CASSLSPGLAGAGTQYF. The CDR3 DNA is TGTGCCAGCAGCCTTAGTCCGGGACTAGCGGGGGCCGGTACGCAGTATTTT.

The rearrangement joins TRBV11-1 to TRBJ2-3; the D is unclear. Trimming pared 2 bases from V and 1 base from J, leaving 10 bases between. Germline CDR1 reads SGHAT; CDR2 reads FQDESV (reference sequence). The CDR3 totals 15 residues. In nucleotides, the CDR3 is TGTGCCAGCAGCTTAACGGGCCCCGGCACAGATACGCAGTATTTT. This encodes CASSLTGPGTDTQYF.

This clonotype was seen at least ten times. The rearrangement uses TRBV18 and TRBJ1-2; D ambiguous. Deletions cut 2 bases from V and 5 bases from J, with 6 bases between. Germline CDR1 reads KGHSH; CDR2 reads LQKENI. This CDR3 is built from 12 residues. The CDR3 region has the DNA TGTGCCAGCTCACCAGTTGAATATGGCTACACCTTC. Amino acids: CASSPVEYGYTF.

There are a few counts of this clonotype. The chain couples TRBV11-2 to TRBJ2-3; D gene ambiguous. The CDR3 runs 11 residues. Germline loops: CDR1 SGHAT, CDR2 FQNNGV. V was clipped by 5 bases and J by 6 bases, with 6 bases between them. CDR3 sequence (DNA): TGTGCCAGCAGCCCTAAGGATACGCAGTATTTT. It specifies CASSPKDTQYF.

This clonotype has just a few counts. The chain carries TRBV20-1 and TRBJ1-5; D might be TRBD1 (6 bases). Trimming cost V 3 bases and J 0 bases, with 18 bases left between them. The germline V gene encodes CDR1 DFQATT and CDR2 SNEGSKA (reference sequence). This CDR3 region has 17 residues. CDR3 sequence (DNA): TGCAGTGCTAGGCCGGTTGGACAGACTTATAGCAATCAGCCCCAGCATTTT. Translation gives CSARPVGQTYSNQPQHF.

This chain joins TRBV12-3 or TRBV12-4 and TRBJ2-3; no clear D gene. The CDR3 extends over 14 amino acids. V was trimmed by 4 bases and J by 0 bases, leaving 8 bases between them. The CDR3 coding sequence is TGTGCCAGCAGTTCGACCCCGAGCACAGATACGCAGTATTTT. Translation: CASSSTPSTDTQYF.

This clonotype was observed many times. The chain recombines TRBV7-8 with TRBJ1-5, with D perhaps TRBD1 (5 bases). Per the germline V gene, CDR1 is SGHVS and CDR2 is FQNEAQ. V lost 3 bases to trimming and J lost 2 bases, with 8 bases between them. The CDR3 sequence is 14 residues long. The DNA of the CDR3 is TGTGCCAGCAGCTTTTTAGGGGGCAATCAGCCCCAGCATTTT. Protein sequence: CASSFLGGNQPQHF. The whole variable domain, remainder taken from reference TRBV7-8 and TRBJ1-5, is GAGVSQSPRYKVAKRGQDVALRCDPISGHVSLFWYQQALGQGPEFLTYFQNEAQLDKSGLPSDRFFAERPEGSVSTLKIQRTQQEDSAVYLCASSFLGGNQPQHFGDGTRLSIL.

This clonotype was counted only a few times. V is TRBV10-2 and J is TRBJ2-2; D is unclear. The CDR3 loop spans 13 amino acids. CDR1 WSHSY and CDR2 SAAADI come from the germline V gene. The V end was cut by 7 bases, the J end by 1 base, with 7 bases between. CDR3 amino acids: CASMDQNTGELFF. For the CDR3, the DNA is TGCGCCAGCATGGACCAGAACACCGGGGAGCTGTTTTTT.

The chain carries TRBV29-1 and TRBJ2-2; no clear D. In germline, CDR1 is SQVTM, CDR2 ANQGSEA. Trimming removed 7 bases from V and 2 bases from J, with 11 bases in between. CDR3 length: 13 amino acids. CDR3 coding DNA: TGCAGCGCAGTCCAGGATAACACCGGGGAGCTGTTTTTT. Translated, it gives CSAVQDNTGELFF.

The chain is built from TRBV13 and TRBJ2-3; TRBD2 aligns across 14 bases. CDR3 length: 18 amino acids. Trimming at V came to 5 bases and at J to 0 bases, leaving 7 bases not matched to a gene. Germline V lookup: CDR1 PRHDT, CDR2 FYEKMQ (reference sequence). CDR3 residues: CASSRRTSGGISTDTQYF. The CDR3 DNA reads as TGTGCCAGCAGCCGACGGACTAGCGGGGGGATTAGCACAGATACGCAGTATTTT.